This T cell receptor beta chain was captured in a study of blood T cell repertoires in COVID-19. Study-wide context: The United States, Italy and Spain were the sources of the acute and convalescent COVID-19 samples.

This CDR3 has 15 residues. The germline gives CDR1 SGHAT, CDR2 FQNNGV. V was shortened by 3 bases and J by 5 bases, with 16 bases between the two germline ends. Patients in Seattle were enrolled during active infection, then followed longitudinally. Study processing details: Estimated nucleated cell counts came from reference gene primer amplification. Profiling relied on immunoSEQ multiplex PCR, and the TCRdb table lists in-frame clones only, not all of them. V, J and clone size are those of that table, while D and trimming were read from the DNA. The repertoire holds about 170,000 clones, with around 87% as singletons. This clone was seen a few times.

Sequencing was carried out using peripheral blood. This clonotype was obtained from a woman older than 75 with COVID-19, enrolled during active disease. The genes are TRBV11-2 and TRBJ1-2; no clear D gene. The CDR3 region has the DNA TGTGCCAGCAGCTTGGCGGCCCAAGCGACGTATGGCTACACCTTC. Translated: CASSLAAQATYGYTF. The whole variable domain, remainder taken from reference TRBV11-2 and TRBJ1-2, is EAGVAQSPRYKIIEKRQSVAFWCNPISGHATLYWYQQILGQGPKLLIQFQNNGVVDDSQLPKDRFSAERLKGVDSTLKIQPAKLEDSAVYLCASSLAAQATYGYTFGSGTRLTVV.